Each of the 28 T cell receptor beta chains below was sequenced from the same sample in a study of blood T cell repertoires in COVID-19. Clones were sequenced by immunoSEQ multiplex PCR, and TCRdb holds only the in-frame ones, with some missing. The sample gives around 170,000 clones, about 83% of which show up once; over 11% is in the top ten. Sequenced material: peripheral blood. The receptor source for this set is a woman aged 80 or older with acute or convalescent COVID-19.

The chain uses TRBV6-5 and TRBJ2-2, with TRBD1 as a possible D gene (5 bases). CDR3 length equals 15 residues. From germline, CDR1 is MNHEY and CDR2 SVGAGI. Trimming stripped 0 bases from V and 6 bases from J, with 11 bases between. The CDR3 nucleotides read TGTGCCAGCAGTTACTCGAAGGGGATCGCCGGGGAGCTGTTTTTT. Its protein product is CASSYSKGIAGELFF.

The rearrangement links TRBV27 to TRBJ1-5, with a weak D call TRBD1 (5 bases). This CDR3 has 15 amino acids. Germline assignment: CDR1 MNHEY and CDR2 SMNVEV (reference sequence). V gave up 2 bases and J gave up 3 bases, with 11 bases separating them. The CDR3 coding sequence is TGTGCCAGCAGTTTAAGTTCAGGGAACAATCAGCCCCAGCATTTT. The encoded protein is CASSLSSGNNQPQHF.

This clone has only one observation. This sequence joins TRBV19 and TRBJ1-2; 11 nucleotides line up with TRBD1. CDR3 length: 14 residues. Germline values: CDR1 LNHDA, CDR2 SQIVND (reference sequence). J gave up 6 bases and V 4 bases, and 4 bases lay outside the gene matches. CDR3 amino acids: CASSTDRGLNGYTF. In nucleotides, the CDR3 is TGTGCCAGTAGTACGGACAGGGGGCTGAATGGCTACACCTTC. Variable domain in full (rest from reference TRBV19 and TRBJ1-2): DGGITQSPKYLFRKEGQNVTLSCEQNLNHDAMYWYRQDPGQGLRLIYYSQIVNDFQKGDIAEGYSVSREKKESFPLTVTSAQKNPTAFYLCASSTDRGLNGYTFGSGTRLTVV.

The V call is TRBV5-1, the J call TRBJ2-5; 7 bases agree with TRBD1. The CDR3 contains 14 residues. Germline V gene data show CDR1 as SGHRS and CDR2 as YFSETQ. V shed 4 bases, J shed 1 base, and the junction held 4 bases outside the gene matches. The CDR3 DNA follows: TGCGCCAGCAGCACACAGGGGACCCAAGAGACCCAGTACTTC. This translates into CASSTQGTQETQYF.

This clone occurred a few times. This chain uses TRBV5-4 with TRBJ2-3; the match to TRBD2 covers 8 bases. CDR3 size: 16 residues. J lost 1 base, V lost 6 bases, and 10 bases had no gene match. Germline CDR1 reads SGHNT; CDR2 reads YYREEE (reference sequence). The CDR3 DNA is TGTGCCAGCATCCCATCCCAAGCGGGGGGCACAGATACGCAGTATTTT. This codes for CASIPSQAGGTDTQYF.

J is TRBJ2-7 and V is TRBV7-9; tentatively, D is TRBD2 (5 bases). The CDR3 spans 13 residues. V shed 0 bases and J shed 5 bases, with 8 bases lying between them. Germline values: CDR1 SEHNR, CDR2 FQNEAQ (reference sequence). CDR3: CASSLAGVHEQYF. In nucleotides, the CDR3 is TGTGCCAGCAGCTTAGCCGGGGTCCACGAGCAGTACTTC.

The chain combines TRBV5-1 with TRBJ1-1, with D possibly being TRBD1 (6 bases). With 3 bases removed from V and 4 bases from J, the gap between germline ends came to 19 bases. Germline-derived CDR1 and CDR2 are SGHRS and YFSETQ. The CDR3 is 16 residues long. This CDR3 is CASSSTGGAVGTEAFF. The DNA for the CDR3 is TGCGCCAGCAGCTCTACTGGGGGGGCGGTCGGCACTGAAGCTTTCTTT.

Here the CDR3 reads CASSFTGERNTEAFF. The CDR3 coding sequence is TGCGCCAGCAGCTTCACAGGGGAGAGGAACACTGAAGCTTTCTTT. The chain joins TRBV5-1 to TRBJ1-1; 7 nucleotides line up with TRBD1. The germline V gene encodes CDR1 SGHRS and CDR2 YFSETQ. J lost 1 base, V lost 2 bases, and 5 bases had no gene match. This CDR3 region has 15 residues.

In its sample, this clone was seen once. For the CDR3, the DNA is TGTGCCAGTAGCGCCGGGACTAGCGGGGGGGCCTGGGATACGCAGTATTTT. Translation gives CASSAGTSGGAWDTQYF. The V call is TRBV19, the J call TRBJ2-3; TRBD2 matches at 16 bases. The germline V gene has CDR1 LNHDA and CDR2 SQIVND (reference sequence). Trimming removed 6 bases from V and 6 bases from J; junction bases left unmatched: 9. This CDR3 region has 17 residues.

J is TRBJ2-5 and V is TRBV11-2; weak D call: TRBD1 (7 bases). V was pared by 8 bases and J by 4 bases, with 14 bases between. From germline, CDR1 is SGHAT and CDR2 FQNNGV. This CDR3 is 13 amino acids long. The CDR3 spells CASSRQGGETQYF. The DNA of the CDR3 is TGTGCCAGCTCACGACAGGGAGGAGAGACCCAGTACTTC.

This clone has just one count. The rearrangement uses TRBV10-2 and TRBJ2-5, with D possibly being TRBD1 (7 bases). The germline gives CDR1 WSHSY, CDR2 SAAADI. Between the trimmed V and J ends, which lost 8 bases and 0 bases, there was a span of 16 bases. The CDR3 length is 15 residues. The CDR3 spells CASEGARGDQETQYF. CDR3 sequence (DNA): TGCGCCAGCGAGGGGGCGCGGGGAGACCAAGAGACCCAGTACTTC.

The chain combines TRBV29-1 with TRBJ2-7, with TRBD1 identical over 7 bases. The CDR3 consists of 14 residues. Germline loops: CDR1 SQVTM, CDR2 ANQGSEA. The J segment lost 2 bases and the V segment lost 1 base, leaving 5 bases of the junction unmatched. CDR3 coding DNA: TGCAGCGTTGAAGTTACCGGGACAGCCTACGAGCAGTACTTC. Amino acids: CSVEVTGTAYEQYF.

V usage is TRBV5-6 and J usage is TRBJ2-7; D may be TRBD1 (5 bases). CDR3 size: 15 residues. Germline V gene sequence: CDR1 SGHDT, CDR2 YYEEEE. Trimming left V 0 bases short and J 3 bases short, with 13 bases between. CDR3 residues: CASSLAPGQGYEQYF. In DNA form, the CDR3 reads TGTGCCAGCAGCTTGGCCCCAGGGCAGGGCTACGAGCAGTACTTC.

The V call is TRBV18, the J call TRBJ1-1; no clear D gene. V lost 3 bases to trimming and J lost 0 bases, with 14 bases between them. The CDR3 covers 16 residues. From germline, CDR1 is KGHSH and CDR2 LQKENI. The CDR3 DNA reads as TGTGCCAGCTCACCGACCTACAGTGGAATGAACACTGAAGCTTTCTTT. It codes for CASSPTYSGMNTEAFF.

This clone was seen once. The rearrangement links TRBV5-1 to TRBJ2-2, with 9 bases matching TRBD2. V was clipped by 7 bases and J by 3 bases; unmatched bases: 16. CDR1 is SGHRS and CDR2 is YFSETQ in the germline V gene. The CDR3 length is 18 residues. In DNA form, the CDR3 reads TGCGCCAGCTACGCAGCTAGCGGGGATCAGGGGGACACCGGGGAGCTGTTTTTT. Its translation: CASYAASGDQGDTGELFF.

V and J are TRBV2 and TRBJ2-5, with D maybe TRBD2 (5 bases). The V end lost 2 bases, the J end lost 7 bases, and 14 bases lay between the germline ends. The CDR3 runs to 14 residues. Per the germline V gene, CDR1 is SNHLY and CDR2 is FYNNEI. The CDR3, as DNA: TGTGCCAGCAGTGAATTGCCCCCCCGGGGGACCCAGTACTTC. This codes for CASSELPPRGTQYF. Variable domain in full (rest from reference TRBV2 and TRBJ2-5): EPEVTQTPSHQVTQMGQEVILRCVPISNHLYFYWYRQILGQKVEFLVSFYNNEISEKSEIFDDQFSVERPDGSNFTLKIRSTKLEDSAMYFCASSELPPRGTQYFGPGTRLLVL.

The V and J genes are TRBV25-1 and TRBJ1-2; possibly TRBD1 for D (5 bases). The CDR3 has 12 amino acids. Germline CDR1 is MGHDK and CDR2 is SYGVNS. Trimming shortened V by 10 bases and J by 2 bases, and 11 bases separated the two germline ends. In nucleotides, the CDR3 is TGTGCCACCCGGGACTGGAACTATGGCTACACCTTC. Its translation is CATRDWNYGYTF.

The CDR3 region has the DNA TGTGCCAGCAGGACAGGGTCTAATGGCTACACCTTC. This encodes CASRTGSNGYTF. This chain connects TRBV6-5 to TRBJ1-2, with 7 bases fitting TRBD1. In germline, CDR1 is MNHEY, CDR2 SVGAGI. After removal of 6 bases from V and 6 bases from J, the junction contained 4 bases not matched to a gene. CDR3 length: 12 amino acids.

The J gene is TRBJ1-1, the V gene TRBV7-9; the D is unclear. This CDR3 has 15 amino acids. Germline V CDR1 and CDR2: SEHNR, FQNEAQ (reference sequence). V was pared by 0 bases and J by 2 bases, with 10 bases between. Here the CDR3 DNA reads TGTGCCAGCAGCTTAGCGAGAGGATTTAACACTGAAGCTTTCTTT. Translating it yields CASSLARGFNTEAFF.

CDR3 protein: CASSPRENQPQHF. CDR3 nucleotides: TGTGCCAGCAGTCCTCGGGAGAATCAGCCCCAGCATTTT. This chain connects TRBV12-3 or TRBV12-4 to TRBJ1-5, with D unclear. V was clipped by 5 bases and J by 4 bases, with 9 bases between them. The CDR3 covers 13 residues.

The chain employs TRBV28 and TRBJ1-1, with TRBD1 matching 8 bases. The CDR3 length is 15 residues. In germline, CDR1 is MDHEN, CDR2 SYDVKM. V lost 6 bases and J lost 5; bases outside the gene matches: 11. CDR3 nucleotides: TGTGCCAGCAGCCCAATTGGACAGGGAGGAACTGAAGCTTTCTTT. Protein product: CASSPIGQGGTEAFF.

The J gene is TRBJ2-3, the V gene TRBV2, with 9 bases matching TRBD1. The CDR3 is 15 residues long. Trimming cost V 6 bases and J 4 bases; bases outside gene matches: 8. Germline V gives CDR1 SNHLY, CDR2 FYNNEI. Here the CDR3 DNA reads TGTGCCAGCAGGGTACAGGGGGCTGGGGCAGATACGCAGTATTTT. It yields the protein CASRVQGAGADTQYF.

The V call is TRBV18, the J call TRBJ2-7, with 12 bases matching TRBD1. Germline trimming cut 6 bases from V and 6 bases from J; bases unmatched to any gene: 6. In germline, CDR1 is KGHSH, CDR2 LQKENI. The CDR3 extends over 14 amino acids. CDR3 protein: CASSGTGGLGEQYF. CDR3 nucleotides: TGTGCCAGCTCGGGGACAGGGGGCCTAGGCGAGCAGTACTTC.

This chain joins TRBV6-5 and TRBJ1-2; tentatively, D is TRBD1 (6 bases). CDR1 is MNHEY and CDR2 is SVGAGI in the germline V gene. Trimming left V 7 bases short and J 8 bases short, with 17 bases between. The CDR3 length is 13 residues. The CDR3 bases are TGTGCCAGCACCTACTCGGGACAAGGGGGCTACACCTTC. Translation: CASTYSGQGGYTF.

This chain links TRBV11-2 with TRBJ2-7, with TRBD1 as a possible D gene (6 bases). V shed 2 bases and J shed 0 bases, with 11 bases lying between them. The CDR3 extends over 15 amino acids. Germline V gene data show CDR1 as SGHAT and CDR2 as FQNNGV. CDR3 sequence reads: CASSLNRDNSYEQYF. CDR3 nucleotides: TGTGCCAGCAGCTTAAACAGGGACAACTCCTACGAGCAGTACTTC.

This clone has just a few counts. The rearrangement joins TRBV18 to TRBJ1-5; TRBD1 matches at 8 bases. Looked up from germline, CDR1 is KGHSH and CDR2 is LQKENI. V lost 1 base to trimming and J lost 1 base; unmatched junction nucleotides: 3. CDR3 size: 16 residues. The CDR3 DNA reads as TGTGCCAGCTCACCACGGTCAGGGGGCAGCAATCAGCCCCAGCATTTT. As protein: CASSPRSGGSNQPQHF.

CDR3 DNA sequence: TGTGCCAGCAGCTTAGCGATCCAGTCCGAGCAGTACTTC. This gives the protein CASSLAIQSEQYF. This rearrangement joins TRBV7-2 to TRBJ2-7, with unresolved D. Germline CDR1 is SGHTA and CDR2 is FQGNSA. The V end was cut by 0 bases, the J end by 6 bases, with 9 bases between. The CDR3 has 13 amino acids.

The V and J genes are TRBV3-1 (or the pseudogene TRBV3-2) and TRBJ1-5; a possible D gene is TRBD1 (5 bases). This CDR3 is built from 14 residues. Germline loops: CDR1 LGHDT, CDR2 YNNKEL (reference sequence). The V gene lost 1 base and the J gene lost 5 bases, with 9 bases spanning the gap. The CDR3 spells CASSQGLRDQPQHF. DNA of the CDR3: TGTGCCAGCAGCCAAGGTCTCAGGGATCAGCCCCAGCATTTT.